The sequence of this TCR beta chain was determined in a study of Graves' ophthalmopathy and Graves' hyperthyroidism (dated by TCRdb to 2016 to 2019). Context from the whole study: Peripheral blood samples were taken at the time of initial diagnosis, before any treatment was given. TCR beta repertoire signatures were used to distinguish Graves' ophthalmopathy from Graves' hyperthyroidism and to predict progression to ophthalmopathy. In total, 120 to 150 blood samples were TCR-sequenced: fewer than 50 ophthalmopathy, some 75 hyperthyroidism and roughly 17 hyperthyroidism-to-ophthalmopathy patients. To explore V-J signatures that separate ophthalmopathy from hyperthyroidism, a discovery set of around 97 patients was enrolled, consisting of 43 with ophthalmopathy and 57 with stable hyperthyroidism. The independent validation cohort included under 20 hyperthyroidism patients plus 17 patients who later progressed from hyperthyroidism to ophthalmopathy. In five or six hyperthyroidism patients, T-cell repertoires of thyroid tissue and blood were compared. Once sampling was done, hyperthyroidism patients were given methimazole at a starting dose of 30 mg daily, while ophthalmopathy patients were given high-dose intravenous methylprednisolone. Overall results and qualifications from the work: In validation, the model predicted ophthalmopathy progression with more than 70% sensitivity and around 72% specificity; approximately 12 predicted patients were CT-confirmed with GO in a median of about 7.1 months. Sample size was not predetermined statistically, and investigators were not blinded to group allocation. Most expanded thyroid clonotypes with a frequency above 0.001 also appeared in blood, which suggests that blood repertoires may reflect the immune response in the thyroid. In cross-validation, the 13-signature model distinguished ophthalmopathy from stable hyperthyroidism with approximately 90% sensitivity and around 81% specificity, and in the test set the corresponding values were about 80% and 75%.

CDR1 and CDR2 (KGHDR, SFDVKD) derive from the germline V gene. From the cysteine up to the phenylalanine, the CDR3 has a length of 15 residues. CDR3 DNA only is kept here, 45 bases in frame from base 1. V has 11 bases trimmed and J has 6 bases trimmed; junction bases matching no gene number 11. For repertoire sequencing, TCR beta CDR3 regions were amplified from RNA transcripts. HTBI primers and the Qiagen OneStep RT-PCR kit were used in a first-round RT-PCR, which was followed by a second-round multiplex PCR, size selection and purification. The libraries underwent paired-end sequencing with 100 bp reads on an Illumina HiSeq2000. Turning to the authors' computational methods: Reads were processed with SOAPnuke, discarding reads with adapters, uncalled bases, mean Phred below 15, or no exact constant-primer or identifier match. COPE v1.2.5 was used to merge the high-quality paired reads. Each unique nucleotide sequence was defined as a clonotype, and clonotypes were aligned to IMGT TRB V, D and J references with MiTCR v1.1. The analysis was limited to V-J combinations with a frequency above 0.0001, which together covered 98% to 99.2% of repertoires. A TCR clonal expansion and chaos score per V-J combination was defined as the ratio of F50 clonal expansion to chaos observed in the TCRdist matrix. Welch's t-statistics and random forest were used to narrow the features down to 13 V-J combinations, which were then fed into a naive Bayes classifier. The Morisita-Horn index was used to measure how similar the thyroid and blood repertoires were. The public reads were run again by TCRdb, first through fastp at Q25 and then through MiXCR, and only productive beta chains were kept. Merged by CDR3 protein, the rows form single entries marked with the most common genes and DNA. TCRdb, not the original authors, processed these V and J calls. A total of 600,000 to 950,000 distinct CDR3 sequences appear in this sample, about 44% of them only once. The ten largest clones add up to about 40% of the sample.

Ophthalmopathy patients had moderately to severely active disease, Clinical Activity Score of at least 3, NOSPECS grade of at least 4, and disease duration under 3 months. Patients with other autoimmune diseases, uncontrolled infections, pregnancy or lactation were excluded from the study. Clinical symptoms, serum thyroxine, TRAb, thyroid ultrasound and orbital computed tomography were used for diagnosis. PBMCs were isolated from more than 9 ml of fresh peripheral blood by Ficoll-Paque density gradient centrifugation. Trizol reagent was used to extract the total RNA, and its quality was then checked on an Agilent 2100 Bioanalyzer. For this clonotype: Its antigen target is currently unknown. No base quality information exists; no much larger clone differs at one position.

The TCR comes from an adult man with Graves' ophthalmopathy. The chain uses TRBV24-1 and TRBJ1-5, and TRBD1 matches 11 of the central bases. Sequenced input: peripheral blood. The DNA reads as follows: TGTGCCAGCAGACCCGGACAGGGGGCCATTCAGCCCCAGCATTTT. It specifies CASRPGQGAIQPQHF.